These 4 T cell receptor beta chains were sequenced from one sample in a study of identical twins. TCRdb processed the 5' RACE reads anew with MiXCR; each CDR3 protein has one entry. The sample includes some 630,000 distinct CDR3 sequences, 7.1% of them seen just once. This sample also appeared in a second study, on yellow fever vaccine responses in identical twins.

Sequenced: PBMCs. The source is a young woman in good health.

The J gene is TRBJ1-5, the V gene TRBV6-1; 9 bases fit TRBD1. With 4 bases clipped from V and 1 base from J, the junction kept 5 bases outside the gene matches. CDR1 is MNHNS and CDR2 is SASEGT in the germline V gene. The CDR3 contains 16 residues. In nucleotides, the CDR3 is TGTGCCAGCAGTGTAGGCGGGACAGGGAGCAATCAGCCCCAGCATTTT. Translating it yields CASSVGGTGSNQPQHF.

This clonotype showed up just a few times. J is TRBJ1-2 and V is TRBV20-1; no clear D gene. Between the trimmed V and J ends, which lost 1 base and 2 bases, there was a span of 11 bases. The CDR3 is 14 amino acids. Germline V lookup: CDR1 DFQATT, CDR2 SNEGSKA (reference sequence). The CDR3, as DNA: TGCAGTGCTAGAGCTGGCTCCGGGAACTATGGCTACACCTTC. Translated: CSARAGSGNYGYTF.

In its sample, this clonotype was seen a few times. The chain recombines TRBV12-5 with TRBJ1-1, with 7 bases aligning to TRBD1. Germline trimming cut 2 bases from V and 8 bases from J; bases unmatched to any gene: 5. This CDR3 spans 13 amino acids. CDR1 and CDR2 from the germline V gene are LGHNT and FRNRAP. CDR3 region: CASGLNRQGEAFF. CDR3 DNA: TGTGCTAGTGGTTTGAACAGACAGGGAGAAGCTTTCTTT.

There are a few counts of this clonotype. This chain connects TRBV5-1 to TRBJ2-3, with a possible D match to TRBD2 (6 bases). The germline V and J ends were trimmed by 4 bases and 0 bases, with 12 bases remaining between them. The CDR3 extends over 15 amino acids. CDR1 is SGHRS, CDR2 YFSETQ, per germline. CDR3 bases: TGCGCCAGCAGCACACCGGGACTCAGCACAGATACGCAGTATTTT. Protein product: CASSTPGLSTDTQYF.